Listed here are 29 T cell receptor beta chains from one sample, sequenced in a study of glioma-infiltrating T cells (dated by TCRdb to the mid-2010s). Sequenced on an Illumina MiSeq. TCR alpha and beta CDR3 regions were amplified with the iRepertoire nested amplicon-rescue multiplex PCR (arm-PCR) platform from RNA. TCRdb itself trimmed the public reads at Q25 with fastp, ran MiXCR and retained productive beta chains. Rows merge per CDR3 protein into single entries with the most common DNA and genes. The sample has 90,000 to 110,000 distinct CDR3 sequences on record, less than 30% of them singletons. The ten largest clones add up to roughly a third of the sample. Sample: glioma tissue, nonneoplastic brain tissue, or PBMCs (not recorded which). All receptors derive from a human donor with low-grade glioma or glioblastoma, undergoing nonglioma brain surgery, or in good health (not recorded which).

A single count supports this clonotype. The chain employs TRBV6-9 and TRBJ1-4; the D is unclear. There are 15 residues in the CDR3. The germline V gene has CDR1 MNHGY and CDR2 SVAAGI. V gave up 6 bases and J gave up 4 bases, with 15 bases separating them. The CDR3 DNA reads as TGTGCCAGCAGCCTCAGACGGGCTTATAATGAAAAACTGTTTTTT. Translating gives CASSLRRAYNEKLFF.

This clonotype came up many times. V and J are TRBV7-2 and TRBJ1-4, with D possibly matching TRBD1 (5 bases). The CDR3 is 18 amino acids. V was trimmed by 2 bases and J by 5 bases, leaving 21 bases between them. From germline, CDR1 is SGHTA and CDR2 FQGNSA. The CDR3 DNA follows: TGTGCCAGCAGCTTAACGCTTGGCCCCGCAGGGCCAAATGAAAAACTGTTTTTT. It encodes CASSLTLGPAGPNEKLFF.

On this clonotype: The conserved final phenylalanine or tryptophan is absent from the CDR3, which likely points to a read error. V gene TRBV6-1 combines with J gene TRBJ1-2; 8 bases are shared with TRBD1. Trimming at V came to 7 bases and at J to 8 bases, leaving 6 bases not matched to a gene. The germline gives CDR1 MNHNS, CDR2 SASEGT. The CDR3 contains 12 residues. CDR3 DNA sequence: TGTGCCAGCAACGTCCAGGGGGCGGGCTACACCTGC. Translation gives CASNVQGAGYTC.

This clonotype was seen at least ten times. The chain links TRBV4-1 to TRBJ1-3; tentative D call: TRBD1 (6 bases). The germline V gene encodes CDR1 MGHRA and CDR2 YSYEKL. V lost 0 bases and J 7 bases, leaving 16 bases between the germline ends. There are 16 residues in the CDR3. The CDR3 is CASSQEPAGAMNTIYF. The CDR3 DNA sequence: TGCGCCAGCAGCCAAGAGCCGGCAGGGGCGATGAACACCATATATTTT.

This clonotype was observed many times. J is TRBJ1-2 and V is TRBV4-1; TRBD1 might be the D (5 bases). Germline loops: CDR1 MGHRA, CDR2 YSYEKL. The CDR3 has 15 amino acids. V shed 0 bases and J shed 4 bases, with 12 bases lying between them. In DNA, the CDR3 is TGCGCCAGCAGCCAAGATTCCGGAGGGACCTATGGCTACACCTTC. Its protein product is CASSQDSGGTYGYTF.

This clonotype has a count of ten or more. For the CDR3, the DNA is TGCGCCAGCAGCTCACCGGGACAGGGGAACGGCTACACCTTC. It yields the protein CASSSPGQGNGYTF. The V call is TRBV5-1, the J call TRBJ1-2, with 10 bases aligning to TRBD1. The germline gives CDR1 SGHRS, CDR2 YFSETQ. The CDR3 has 14 residues. Trimming cost V 3 bases and J 8 bases; bases outside gene matches: 7.

V gene TRBV27 combines with J gene TRBJ1-2; 10 nucleotides agree with TRBD1. The CDR3 is 15 residues long. Germline loops: CDR1 MNHEY, CDR2 SMNVEV (reference sequence). V dropped 2 bases and J dropped 7; count of bases not matched to a gene: 7. The CDR3 nucleotides read TGTGCCAGCAGTTTAAGGGGACAGGGGACATCTGGCTACACCTTC. It codes for CASSLRGQGTSGYTF.

About this clonotype itself: A much larger clone lies one base from this, so it may be a read error. The V gene is TRBV11-2, the J gene TRBJ2-3, with 8 bases that match TRBD1. This CDR3 has 14 amino acids. Looked up from germline, CDR1 is SGHAT and CDR2 is FQNNGV. Written as DNA, the CDR3 is TGTGCCAGCAGAGGGACAGGATACACAAATACGCAGTATTTT. This codes for CASRGTGYTNTQYF.

The CDR3 DNA follows: TGTGCCAGTAGTCTCGCTCTAAGAGGGGTTGGCTACACCTTC. Protein sequence: CASSLALRGVGYTF. The chain uses TRBV19 and TRBJ1-2, with a weak D call TRBD1 (5 bases). The V and J ends lost 5 bases and 7 bases respectively, with 17 bases between them. The CDR3 has 14 amino acids. The germline V gene has CDR1 LNHDA and CDR2 SQIVND (reference sequence).

This clonotype was picked up many times. The chain uses TRBV6-1 and TRBJ2-3; TRBD2 is a possible D gene (5 bases). Trimming stripped 7 bases from V and 5 bases from J, with 10 bases between. The germline gives CDR1 MNHNS, CDR2 SASEGT. This CDR3 spans 12 amino acids. CDR3 protein: CASILRGDTQYF. The CDR3 nucleotides read TGTGCCAGCATCCTCCGGGGAGATACGCAGTATTTT.

In its sample, this clonotype was seen many times. V usage is TRBV2 and J usage is TRBJ1-6, with D tentatively TRBD1 (5 bases). V was shortened by 2 bases and J by 11 bases, with 13 bases between the two germline ends. The germline V gene encodes CDR1 SNHLY and CDR2 FYNNEI. The length of the CDR3 is 14 residues. CDR3 loop: CASSEIGGGPPLHF. Written as DNA, the CDR3 is TGTGCCAGCAGTGAAATCGGGGGAGGCCCACCCCTCCACTTT. Using reference TRBV2 and TRBJ1-6 for the parts outside the CDR3, the full variable domain is EPEVTQTPSHQVTQMGQEVILRCVPISNHLYFYWYRQILGQKVEFLVSFYNNEISEKSEIFDDQFSVERPDGSNFTLKIRSTKLEDSAMYFCASSEIGGGPPLHFGNGTRLTVT.

This clonotype has a count of ten or more. The junction does not match germline at one end; this may be a read error. The chain has TRBV7-7 and TRBJ1-5; D not certain. Germline loops: CDR1 SSHAT, CDR2 FNYEAQ (reference sequence). The CDR3 has 16 amino acids. CDR3 coding DNA: TGTGCTAGCAGCTTAGCAGTAGGGTTTAGCAATCAGCCCCAGCATTTT. It encodes CASSLAVGFSNQPQHF.

This clonotype was observed at least ten times. The chain uses TRBV4-1 and TRBJ2-1; perhaps TRBD2 as D (5 bases). Per germline, CDR1 MGHRA and CDR2 YSYEKL. The CDR3 spans 16 residues. V lost 0 bases and J 0 bases, leaving 9 bases between the germline ends. CDR3 residues: CASSQDSGRSYNEQFF. CDR3 DNA: TGCGCCAGCAGCCAAGACAGCGGCCGCTCCTACAATGAGCAGTTCTTC.

This clonotype was seen at least ten times. This chain connects TRBV14 to TRBJ1-6; D not resolved. This CDR3 is built from 13 residues. CDR1 and CDR2 from the germline V gene are SGHDN and FVKESK. The ends were cut back, 2 bases at V and 8 bases at J, with 7 bases in the middle. DNA of the CDR3: TGTGCCAGCAGCCAACAGGCTGATTCACCCCTCCACTTT. Amino acids: CASSQQADSPLHF.

This clonotype was picked up many times. The chain combines TRBV9 with TRBJ2-7, with TRBD1 as a possible D gene (5 bases). There are 15 residues in the CDR3. From germline, CDR1 is SGDLS and CDR2 YYNGEE. V was cut by 0 bases and J by 3 bases, with 13 bases left in between. The DNA of the CDR3 is TGTGCCAGCAGCGTAGATGGACACCCCATCTACGAGCAGTACTTC. Translation: CASSVDGHPIYEQYF.

In its sample, this clonotype was seen many times. The DNA for the CDR3 is TGTGCCAGCAGTCAAATGACAGGGGCCGTCTTCTTC. Its translation: CASSQMTGAVFF. The chain joins TRBV12-3 or TRBV12-4 to TRBJ2-1, with 8 bases fitting TRBD1. J lost 16 bases, V lost 5 bases, and 10 bases had no gene match. This CDR3 contains 12 residues.

The V and J genes are TRBV19 and TRBJ2-1; a weak D match, TRBD1 (5 bases). From germline, CDR1 is LNHDA and CDR2 SQIVND (reference sequence). The CDR3 runs to 16 residues. Trimming shortened V by 4 bases and J by 7 bases, and 20 bases separated the two germline ends. This CDR3 reads CASSSPPQGSWNEQFF. The CDR3 nucleotides are TGTGCCAGTAGTAGCCCCCCCCAGGGTTCGTGGAATGAGCAGTTCTTC.

The chain joins TRBV18 to TRBJ1-5, with D tentatively TRBD1 (5 bases). The CDR3 runs to 16 residues. Trimming removed 4 bases from V and 2 bases from J, with 15 bases in between. Germline values: CDR1 KGHSH, CDR2 LQKENI. The CDR3 DNA is TGTGCCAGCTCACTTGGGACGTACCGAGGCAATCAGCCCCAGCATTTT. It codes for CASSLGTYRGNQPQHF.

This clonotype was detected many times. CDR3: CASSLRQADTQYF. The CDR3 DNA reads as TGTGCCAGCAGCCTACGACAGGCAGATACGCAGTATTTT. V and J are TRBV9 and TRBJ2-3; a weak D match, TRBD1 (6 bases). The CDR3 has 13 amino acids. Germline CDR1 is SGDLS and CDR2 is YYNGEE. Trimming removed 4 bases at V and 4 bases at J, with 10 bases between. The whole variable domain, remainder taken from reference TRBV9 and TRBJ2-3, is DSGVTQTPKHLITATGQRVTLRCSPRSGDLSVYWYQQSLDQGLQFLIQYYNGEERAKGNILERFSAQQFPDLHSELNLSSLELGDSALYFCASSLRQADTQYFGPGTRLTVL.

This clonotype was counted many times. The chain has TRBV9 and TRBJ2-3; D call uncertain. The germline gives CDR1 SGDLS, CDR2 YYNGEE. V lost 1 base to trimming and J lost 5 bases, with 8 bases between them. This CDR3 is 13 amino acids long. In DNA, the CDR3 is TGTGCCAGCAGCGTAAAAGGTCAAGATACGCAGTATTTT. Amino acid sequence: CASSVKGQDTQYF.

In this sample, this clonotype turned up many times. The chain carries TRBV18 and TRBJ2-5, with D tentatively TRBD1 (5 bases). CDR1 is KGHSH and CDR2 is LQKENI in the germline V gene. V shed 1 base and J shed 3 bases, with 9 bases lying between them. The CDR3 is made up of 14 amino acids. This CDR3 is CASSPRAREETQYF. CDR3 DNA sequence: TGTGCCAGCTCACCACGCGCCAGGGAAGAGACCCAGTACTTC.

This clonotype was counted ten times or more. V gene TRBV29-1 combines with J gene TRBJ1-5, with TRBD1 as a possible D gene (6 bases). V shed 3 bases and J shed 11 bases, with 14 bases lying between them. The CDR3 totals 12 residues. The germline V gene has CDR1 SQVTM and CDR2 ANQGSEA. The CDR3 loop is CSVETGPRAQHF. The CDR3 coding sequence is TGCAGCGTTGAGACAGGACCTAGGGCCCAGCATTTT. Based on the CDR3 plus reference TRBV29-1 and TRBJ1-5, the full variable domain is SAVISQKPSRDICQRGTSLTIQCQVDSQVTMMFWYRQQPGQSLTLIATANQGSEATYESGFVIDKFPISRPNLTFSTLTVSNMSPEDSSIYLCSVETGPRAQHFGDGTRLSIL.

The chain couples TRBV11-2 to TRBJ2-1; D may be TRBD2 (6 bases). The CDR3 length is 15 residues. Germline V lookup: CDR1 SGHAT, CDR2 FQNNGV. Trimming left V 3 bases short and J 6 bases short, with 15 bases between. DNA of the CDR3: TGTGCCAGCAGCTTTGGGGCGGGACGCCTCAATGAGCAGTTCTTC. Translation: CASSFGAGRLNEQFF.

This clonotype was observed many times. The genes are TRBV28 and TRBJ2-3; D is unresolved. V dropped 8 bases and J dropped 0 bases, with 9 bases sitting between them. The CDR3 contains 13 residues. Germline V gives CDR1 MDHEN, CDR2 SYDVKM. The CDR3 here is CASSGFSTDTQYF. For the CDR3, the DNA is TGTGCCAGCTCCGGGTTTAGCACAGATACGCAGTATTTT.

This clonotype was counted many times. In DNA, the CDR3 is TGTGCCACCAGTGGTAGCACGGAGACCCAGTACTTC. Amino acids: CATSGSTETQYF. V usage is TRBV24-1 and J usage is TRBJ2-5; D gene uncertain. This CDR3 is built from 12 residues. The V gene lost 5 bases and the J gene lost 5 bases, with 8 bases spanning the gap. Germline CDR1 reads KGHDR; CDR2 reads SFDVKD.

This clonotype occurred many times. The chain uses TRBV24-1 and TRBJ2-5; D unresolved. Trimming pared 4 bases from V and 0 bases from J, leaving 11 bases between. CDR1 and CDR2 from the germline V gene are KGHDR and SFDVKD. The CDR3 totals 15 residues. CDR3 loop: CATSDPTEYQETQYF. CDR3 DNA: TGTGCCACCAGTGACCCCACAGAGTACCAAGAGACCCAGTACTTC.

This clonotype was seen repeatedly, ten times or more. This rearrangement joins TRBV6-1 to TRBJ2-1; either TRBD1 or TRBD2 may supply D (5 bases each). Trimming left V 5 bases short and J 0 bases short, with 11 bases between. Germline V gene data show CDR1 as MNHNS and CDR2 as SASEGT. The CDR3 covers 15 residues. The CDR3 region has the DNA TGTGCCAGCAGTTGGGACGGTAGCTCCTACAATGAGCAGTTCTTC. Translation gives CASSWDGSSYNEQFF.

The table lists this clonotype with many counts. This chain links TRBV27 with TRBJ2-1; D remains unclear. CDR3 length: 14 residues. V shed 7 bases and J shed 4 bases, with 14 bases lying between them. CDR1 is MNHEY, CDR2 SMNVEV, per germline (reference sequence). The CDR3 spells CASTPRMPYNEQFF. CDR3 in DNA: TGTGCCAGCACTCCCCGCATGCCTTACAATGAGCAGTTCTTC.

This clonotype was detected many times. The gene calls are TRBV7-2 and TRBJ2-7, with 8 bases matching TRBD1. This CDR3 region has 15 residues. Germline assignment: CDR1 SGHTA and CDR2 FQGNSA. V shed 3 bases and J 1 base; nucleotides not matched to a gene: 5. The CDR3 loop is CASSFRDRRSYEQYF. The CDR3, as DNA: TGTGCCAGCAGCTTCCGGGACAGGCGATCCTACGAGCAGTACTTC.